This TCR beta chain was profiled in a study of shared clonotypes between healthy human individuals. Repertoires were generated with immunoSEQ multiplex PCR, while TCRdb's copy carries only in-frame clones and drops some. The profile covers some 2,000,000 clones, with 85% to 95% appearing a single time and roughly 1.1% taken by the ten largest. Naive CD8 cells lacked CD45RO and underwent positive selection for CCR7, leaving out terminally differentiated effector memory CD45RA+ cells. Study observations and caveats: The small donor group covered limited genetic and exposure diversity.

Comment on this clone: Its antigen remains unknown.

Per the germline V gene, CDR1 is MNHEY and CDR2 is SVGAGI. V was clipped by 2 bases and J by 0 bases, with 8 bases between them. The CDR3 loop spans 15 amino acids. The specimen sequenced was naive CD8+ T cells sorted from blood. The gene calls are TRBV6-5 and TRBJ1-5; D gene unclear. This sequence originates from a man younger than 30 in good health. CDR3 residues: CASSYDGDSNQPQHF. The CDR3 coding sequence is TGTGCCAGCAGTTACGACGGGGATAGCAATCAGCCCCAGCATTTT.